Sequencing of this T cell receptor (beta chain) was carried out in a study of CD8 T cells in Susac syndrome. Reverse transcription used about 0.45 to 1 ug RNA and random hexamers. A multiplex approach, immunoSEQ multiplex PCR, amplified TCR beta CDR3 across 54 Vbeta and 13 Jbeta. TCRdb re-derived calls from the immunoSEQ multiplex PCR reads in MiXCR, one entry per CDR3 protein. The sample holds hundreds of thousands of distinct CDR3 sequences, about 88% seen once. V shed 4 bases and J shed 4 bases, with 17 bases lying between them. The CDR3 contains 15 residues. Germline assignment: CDR1 LGHNA and CDR2 YSLEER.

The receptor was derived from a human donor with multiple sclerosis. The material sequenced was CD8+ T cells from PBMCs. The chain uses TRBV4-3 and TRBJ2-7; D possibly corresponds to TRBD2 (6 bases). The chain's CDR3 is CASSPSDLGGYEQYF. In nucleotides, the CDR3 is TGCGCCAGCAGCCCCTCGGACTTAGGAGGGTACGAGCAGTACTTC.